Shown below are 21 T cell receptor beta chains from a single sample sequenced in a study of T cell repertoires in cytomegalovirus infection. TCRdb reprocessed the reads via MiXCR and lists one record per CDR3 protein. The sample yields approximately 500,000 distinct CDR3 sequences, about 11% seen once. Input material: PBMCs. The receptors were sampled from a human donor in good health (CMV status not recorded). Some clones in this sample may be carry-over from other donors' samples.

The chain uses TRBV9 and TRBJ1-6; TRBD1 matches at 7 bases. The CDR3 length is 12 residues. With 9 bases clipped from V and 7 bases from J, the junction kept 4 bases outside the gene matches. CDR1 is SGDLS, CDR2 YYNGEE, per germline. The DNA of the CDR3 is TGTGCCACCGGGACAGCAAATTCACCCCTCCACTTT. This sequence encodes CATGTANSPLHF.

This clonotype was detected many times. This sequence joins TRBV7-9 and TRBJ1-3; D is ambiguous. V shed 4 bases and J shed 4 bases, with 5 bases lying between them. The length of the CDR3 is 12 residues. Germline assignment: CDR1 SEHNR and CDR2 FQNEAQ (reference sequence). The CDR3, as DNA: TGTGCCAGCAGCTCGTTGGGAAACACCATATATTTT. Its protein product is CASSSLGNTIYF.

This clonotype has at least ten counts. V usage is TRBV5-1 and J usage is TRBJ1-4; D perhaps matches TRBD1 (5 bases). The CDR3 is 16 amino acids. CDR1 SGHRS and CDR2 YFSETQ come from the germline V gene. Trimming took 2 bases from V and 7 from J, leaving 18 bases between them. CDR3 residues: CASSFTAPGGSEKLFF. The CDR3 DNA reads TGCGCCAGCAGCTTCACGGCCCCGGGGGGAAGTGAAAAACTGTTTTTT. Drawing the rest from reference TRBV5-1 and TRBJ1-4, the complete variable domain is KAGVTQTPRYLIKTRGQQVTLSCSPISGHRSVSWYQQTPGQGLQFLFEYFSETQRNKGNFPGRFSGRQFSNSRSEMNVSTLELGDSALYLCASSFTAPGGSEKLFFGSGTQLSVL.

This clonotype was counted many times. V and J are TRBV4-1 and TRBJ1-4; D ambiguous. Germline CDR1 MGHRA, CDR2 YSYEKL. V gave up 4 bases and J gave up 2 bases, with 11 bases separating them. CDR3 length equals 15 residues. The CDR3 loop reads CASSRVIGTNEKLFF. Here the CDR3 DNA reads TGCGCCAGCAGCCGGGTCATTGGGACTAATGAAAAACTGTTTTTT.

The genes are TRBV7-9 and TRBJ2-5; 12 bases align to TRBD2. J was trimmed by 4 bases and V by 1 base; bases with no gene match: 4. The CDR3 consists of 16 residues. Germline CDR1 is SEHNR and CDR2 is FQNEAQ (reference sequence). As DNA, the CDR3 is TGTGCCAGCAGCTTAGACCGACTAGCGGGAGTAGAGACCCAGTACTTC. Its protein is CASSLDRLAGVETQYF.

This clonotype was recorded many times. J is TRBJ2-7 and V is TRBV28; D might be TRBD1 (6 bases). The CDR3 is 15 residues long. With 2 bases removed from V and 5 bases from J, the gap between germline ends came to 16 bases. The germline CDR1 and CDR2 sequences are MDHEN and SYDVKM. CDR3 nucleotides: TGTGCCAGCAGTTTAGAGGCACAGGGTGGAAACGAGCAGTACTTC. Its translation is CASSLEAQGGNEQYF.

This clonotype was detected only a few times. The CDR3 sequence is CSAKRQGWEGNTIYF. CDR3 bases: TGCAGTGCTAAGAGGCAGGGTTGGGAGGGAAACACCATATATTTT. This chain connects TRBV20-1 to TRBJ1-3; maybe TRBD1 (5 bases). Germline V gene data show CDR1 as DFQATT and CDR2 as SNEGSKA (reference sequence). V lost 4 bases and J lost 4, with 17 bases in between. The CDR3 totals 15 residues.

This clonotype was counted many times. This rearrangement joins TRBV20-1 to TRBJ2-7, with D unclear. With 6 bases removed from V and 4 bases from J, the gap between germline ends came to 7 bases. From germline, CDR1 is DFQATT and CDR2 SNEGSKA (reference sequence). This CDR3 contains 10 residues. The CDR3 loop reads CSAQEYEQYF. The CDR3 region has the DNA TGCAGTGCCCAGGAGTACGAGCAGTACTTC.

This clonotype was found many times. The chain employs TRBV7-2 and TRBJ2-3, with 10 positions matching TRBD2. CDR1 is SGHTA and CDR2 is FQGNSA in the germline V gene. Trimming removed 7 bases from V and 8 bases from J; junction bases left unmatched: 15. There are 16 residues in the CDR3. The CDR3 DNA follows: TGTGCCAGCACCTCGAGGGTAGCGGGGGGCGGGGTTACGCAGTATTTT. Protein product: CASTSRVAGGGVTQYF.

At least ten counts were recorded for this clonotype. The genes are TRBV7-3 and TRBJ2-5; D gene ambiguous. Germline V gene data show CDR1 as SGHTA and CDR2 as FQGTGA. The CDR3 is 16 residues long. V was cut by 5 bases and J by 2 bases, with 18 bases left in between. The CDR3 loop reads CASSAVVGGKQETQYF. CDR3 bases: TGTGCCAGCAGCGCCGTAGTGGGCGGAAAACAAGAGACCCAGTACTTC. The whole variable domain, remainder taken from reference TRBV7-3 and TRBJ2-5, is GAGVSQTPSNKVTEKGKYVELRCDPISGHTALYWYRQSLGQGPEFLIYFQGTGAADDSGLPNDRFFAVRPEGSVSTLKIQRTERGDSAVYLCASSAVVGGKQETQYFGPGTRLLVL.

This clonotype was seen repeatedly, ten times or more. The rearrangement joins TRBV7-9 to TRBJ2-7, with 7 positions matching TRBD1. Losses at the gene ends were 5 bases for V and 6 bases for J; bases not matched to a gene: 13. The germline CDR1 and CDR2 sequences are SEHNR and FQNEAQ (reference sequence). The CDR3 contains 15 residues. CDR3 protein: CASSLEGGPPLEQYF. The CDR3 coding sequence is TGTGCCAGCAGCCTCGAAGGGGGCCCCCCCCTCGAGCAGTACTTC. Supplemented by reference TRBV7-9 and TRBJ2-7, the full variable domain reads DTGVSQNPRHKITKRGQNVTFRCDPISEHNRLYWYRQTLGQGPEFLTYFQNEAQLEKSRLLSDRFSAERPKGSFSTLEIQRTEQGDSAMYLCASSLEGGPPLEQYFGPGTRLTVT.

V usage is TRBV20-1 and J usage is TRBJ2-7; TRBD2 aligns across 7 bases. This CDR3 contains 13 residues. V shed 4 bases and J 5 bases; nucleotides not matched to a gene: 8. Germline V gives CDR1 DFQATT, CDR2 SNEGSKA (reference sequence). CDR3 residues: CSATSGGGNEQYF. CDR3 nucleotide sequence: TGCAGTGCTACCAGTGGGGGGGGTAACGAGCAGTACTTC.

This clonotype appeared a few times. The V gene is TRBV6-2 or TRBV6-3, the J gene TRBJ1-1; the D is unclear. Trimming cost V 4 bases and J 1 base, with 10 bases left between them. The CDR3 has 14 amino acids. Per germline, CDR1 MNHEY and CDR2 SVGEGT. The CDR3 protein is CASSSHSRNTEAFF. CDR3 nucleotide sequence: TGTGCCAGCAGTTCCCATTCAAGGAACACTGAAGCTTTCTTT.

This clonotype came up many times. The chain links TRBV7-3 to TRBJ2-1, with 10 bases matching TRBD2. Germline CDR1 SGHTA, CDR2 FQGTGA. CDR3 size: 15 residues. The ends lost 4 bases at V and 8 bases at J; junction bases unmatched: 8. DNA for the CDR3: TGTGCCAGCAGCTCCCAGCGGGGGGGCAGCGATGAGCAGTTCTTC. Translating gives CASSSQRGGSDEQFF.

This clonotype was seen ten or more times. The chain links TRBV12-3 or TRBV12-4 to TRBJ1-1; D may be TRBD1 (5 bases). CDR3 length: 15 residues. V lost 4 bases, J lost 8 bases, and 20 bases lay in between. The CDR3 is CASSSQGFSYSEAFF. DNA of the CDR3: TGTGCCAGCAGTTCCCAGGGATTTTCTTATTCCGAAGCTTTCTTT.

This clonotype has a count of ten or more. The rearrangement uses TRBV7-9 and TRBJ2-3; 11 bases agree with TRBD2. Germline V gene data show CDR1 as SEHNR and CDR2 as FQNEAQ (reference sequence). Unmatched junction bases numbered 14, after V lost 5 bases and J lost 4 bases. CDR3 size: 18 residues. The CDR3 nucleotides are TGTGCCAGCAGCCAAAGTACTAGCGGGGGTCCCGAGGCAGATACGCAGTATTTT. This codes for CASSQSTSGGPEADTQYF.

This chain uses TRBV12-3 or TRBV12-4 with TRBJ1-1, with 9 bases matching TRBD1. V shed 4 bases, J shed 6 bases, and the junction held 12 bases outside the gene matches. This CDR3 region has 16 residues. For the CDR3, the DNA is TGTGCCAGCAGTTCCCTTTTGGGACAGGGAAATTCTGAAGCTTTCTTT. This codes for CASSSLLGQGNSEAFF.

The V call is TRBV2, the J call TRBJ1-2; perhaps TRBD1 as D (5 bases). This CDR3 comprises 14 residues. Germline V gene data show CDR1 as SNHLY and CDR2 as FYNNEI. Between the trimmed V and J ends, which lost 4 bases and 3 bases, there was a span of 12 bases. The CDR3 loop is CASSVKGPYYGYTF. In DNA form, the CDR3 reads TGTGCCAGCAGTGTGAAGGGACCCTACTATGGCTACACCTTC.

This clonotype was recorded many times. The V call is TRBV20-1, the J call TRBJ2-2, with D hard to call. From germline, CDR1 is DFQATT and CDR2 SNEGSKA (reference sequence). The CDR3 has 14 amino acids. Between the trimmed V and J ends, which lost 0 bases and 5 bases, there was a span of 10 bases. For the CDR3, the DNA is TGCAGTGCTAGAGAATTCCGAAGGACCGGGGAGCTGTTTTTT. Translated, it gives CSAREFRRTGELFF.

This clonotype was found many times. The rearrangement links TRBV11-1 to TRBJ2-1; 7 bases match TRBD1. Trimming cost V 2 bases and J 5 bases; bases outside gene matches: 12. Germline CDR1 and CDR2: SGHAT and FQDESV (reference sequence). The CDR3 runs 17 residues. CDR3 sequence: CASSLIPHRGFDNEQFF. Here the CDR3 DNA reads TGTGCCAGCAGCTTAATCCCCCACAGGGGATTCGACAATGAGCAGTTCTTC.

This clonotype was seen many times. The V and J genes are TRBV7-3 and TRBJ1-1; D is ambiguous. The V end was cut by 0 bases, the J end by 5 bases, with 10 bases between. CDR3 size: 14 residues. From germline, CDR1 is SGHTA and CDR2 FQGTGA. The CDR3 reads CASSLTGTGTEAFF. The CDR3 bases are TGTGCCAGCAGCTTAACCGGTACGGGGACTGAAGCTTTCTTT. Combining the CDR3 with reference TRBV7-3 and TRBJ1-1 gives the whole variable domain GAGVSQTPSNKVTEKGKYVELRCDPISGHTALYWYRQSLGQGPEFLIYFQGTGAADDSGLPNDRFFAVRPEGSVSTLKIQRTERGDSAVYLCASSLTGTGTEAFFGQGTRLTVV.